The next 25 T cell receptor beta chains were all read from a single sample in a study of T cell responses to AZD1222 COVID-19 vaccine. Assay: immunoSEQ multiplex PCR; the TCRdb copy retains only in-frame clones and omits some. Among 130,000 or so clones, 92% were seen once, and the ten largest hold around 1.7%. The sample consisted of peripheral blood, taken on day 0 of AZD1222 vaccination. All receptors come from an adult in good health.

This clone was recorded a few times. The rearrangement uses TRBV12-3 or TRBV12-4 and TRBJ1-5; no reliable D call. With 5 bases removed from V and 2 bases from J, the gap between germline ends came to 7 bases. The CDR3 is 13 amino acids. In DNA form, the CDR3 reads TGTGCCAGCAGTATGGCAGGCAATCAGCCCCAGCATTTT. This translates into CASSMAGNQPQHF.

The rearrangement uses TRBV5-1 and TRBJ2-2; TRBD1 agrees at 10 bases. Per the germline V gene, CDR1 is SGHRS and CDR2 is YFSETQ. This CDR3 has 17 amino acids. V was clipped by 4 bases and J by 6 bases; unmatched bases: 12. The CDR3 DNA reads TGCGCCAGCAGCATCGACCCCGGGACAGGGGACGCCGGGGAGCTGTTTTTT. Translated: CASSIDPGTGDAGELFF.

The chain has TRBV19 and TRBJ2-1; 9 nucleotides line up with TRBD2. Germline loops: CDR1 LNHDA, CDR2 SQIVND (reference sequence). The CDR3 runs 14 residues. Unmatched junction bases numbered 2, after V lost 4 bases and J lost 4 bases. CDR3 sequence (DNA): TGTGCCAGTAGTACGCGGGGGGGATACAATGAGCAGTTCTTC. Protein: CASSTRGGYNEQFF.

The chain couples TRBV6-2 or TRBV6-3 to TRBJ2-3; no firm D call. CDR3 length: 15 residues. Trimming removed 5 bases from V and 4 bases from J, with 16 bases in between. Germline lookup yields CDR1 MNHEY and CDR2 SVGEGT. The CDR3 sequence: CASSRIQLRADTQYF. CDR3 in DNA: TGTGCCAGCAGTAGGATACAACTAAGGGCAGATACGCAGTATTTT.

The chain carries TRBV12-3 or TRBV12-4 and TRBJ1-2; 9 positions match TRBD1. Trimming at V came to 5 bases and at J to 5 bases, leaving 0 bases not matched to a gene. This CDR3 comprises 12 residues. The CDR3 loop reads CASSGQGYGYTF. As DNA, the CDR3 is TGTGCCAGCAGTGGACAGGGGTATGGCTACACCTTC.

The chain is built from TRBV3-1 (or the pseudogene TRBV3-2) and TRBJ1-2; 8 positions match TRBD1. The germline V gene has CDR1 LGHDT and CDR2 YNNKEL (reference sequence). This CDR3 comprises 14 residues. V shed 1 base and J 5 bases; nucleotides not matched to a gene: 3. CDR3 residues: CASSQVQGDYGYTF. CDR3 nucleotides: TGTGCCAGCAGCCAAGTACAGGGGGATTATGGCTACACCTTC.

The chain couples TRBV20-1 to TRBJ2-5, with no clear D. Germline-derived CDR1 and CDR2 are DFQATT and SNEGSKA (reference sequence). Trimming removed 5 bases at V and 3 bases at J, with 4 bases between. The CDR3 is made up of 10 amino acids. The CDR3 sequence: CSAGKETQYF. In nucleotides, the CDR3 is TGCAGTGCTGGAAAAGAGACCCAGTACTTC.

The chain has TRBV11-3 and TRBJ1-1; TRBD1 aligns across 8 bases. The CDR3 contains 16 residues. With 5 bases clipped from V and 1 base from J, the junction kept 9 bases outside the gene matches. CDR1 and CDR2 (germline): SGHNT, YENEEA. The CDR3 nucleotides are TGTGCCAGCAGCCCAGGACAGGGAAGAGGGAACACTGAAGCTTTCTTT. Translated: CASSPGQGRGNTEAFF.

The V gene is TRBV6-2 or TRBV6-3, the J gene TRBJ1-1; 8 nucleotides align to TRBD1. V was clipped by 6 bases and J by 1 base; unmatched bases: 4. The CDR3 extends over 14 amino acids. CDR1 is MNHEY, CDR2 SVGEGT, per germline. The CDR3 region is CASSDGQGNTEAFF. DNA of the CDR3: TGTGCCAGCAGCGATGGACAGGGGAACACTGAAGCTTTCTTT.

This clone was recorded once. The gene calls are TRBV5-6 and TRBJ2-5; D assignment may be TRBD1 or TRBD2 (5 bases each). The CDR3 is made up of 13 amino acids. The V and J ends lost 6 bases and 3 bases respectively, with 12 bases between them. From germline, CDR1 is SGHDT and CDR2 YYEEEE. CDR3 DNA: TGTGCCAGCACCATTGGGACGGAAGAGACCCAGTACTTC. It is translated as CASTIGTEETQYF.

This clone has just one count. The chain employs TRBV28 and TRBJ1-5; D may be TRBD1 (5 bases). Germline CDR1 reads MDHEN; CDR2 reads SYDVKM. Trimming removed 6 bases at V and 2 bases at J, with 8 bases between. The CDR3 has 13 residues. The CDR3 bases are TGTGCCAGCAGCCCGGGGGGCAATCAGCCCCAGCATTTT. Its protein product is CASSPGGNQPQHF.

This chain connects TRBV21-1 to TRBJ1-3; the table's D call TRBD1 went unverified against the DNA. TRBV21-1 is described as a pseudogene. The CDR3 is 16 amino acids. CDR3 in DNA: TGTGCCAGCAGCGCCCGGGACAGGGGGTTTAGAAACACCATATATTTT. Residues: CASSARDRGFRNTIYF.

The CDR3 here is CASTFLDSNSPLHF. In DNA, the CDR3 is TGTGCCAGTACGTTTCTGGATTCTAATTCACCCCTCCACTTT. This chain joins TRBV19 and TRBJ1-6; D not resolved. Trimming took off 7 bases at V and 6 bases at J, with 13 bases between the two ends. Per the germline V gene, CDR1 is LNHDA and CDR2 is SQIVND (reference sequence). There are 14 residues in the CDR3.

The chain combines TRBV5-1 with TRBJ1-4; D remains unclear. CDR3 length: 19 residues. V lost 0 bases and J lost 3, with 21 bases in between. The germline gives CDR1 SGHRS, CDR2 YFSETQ. The CDR3 DNA reads TGCGCCAGCAGCTTGGGGGTGGTTGGCAGTGCCGTTTCTAATGAAAAACTGTTTTTT. It codes for CASSLGVVGSAVSNEKLFF. Full variable domain (outside the CDR3, taken from reference TRBV5-1 and TRBJ1-4): KAGVTQTPRYLIKTRGQQVTLSCSPISGHRSVSWYQQTPGQGLQFLFEYFSETQRNKGNFPGRFSGRQFSNSRSEMNVSTLELGDSALYLCASSLGVVGSAVSNEKLFFGSGTQLSVL.

This chain connects TRBV6-2 or TRBV6-3 to TRBJ1-5, with a tentative D call TRBD1 (5 bases). V shed 2 bases and J shed 1 base, with 6 bases lying between them. The CDR3 has 14 amino acids. From germline, CDR1 is MNHEY and CDR2 SVGEGT. The CDR3 nucleotides are TGTGCCAGCAGTTACGGGGCCAGCAATCAGCCCCAGCATTTT. Translating gives CASSYGASNQPQHF.

Details on this clone: The sample carries other DNA sequences with the same CDR3. The chain couples TRBV7-9 to TRBJ1-1; 7 nucleotides agree with TRBD1. CDR3 length: 14 residues. Germline loops: CDR1 SEHNR, CDR2 FQNEAQ (reference sequence). Trimming cost V 3 bases and J 2 bases; bases outside gene matches: 3. CDR3 residues: CASSLGQLNTEAFF. The CDR3, as DNA: TGTGCCAGCAGCTTGGGACAGCTAAACACTGAAGCTTTCTTT.

The chain employs TRBV28 and TRBJ2-5, with a possible D match to TRBD2 (6 bases). This CDR3 has 16 residues. V gave up 2 bases and J gave up 0 bases, with 13 bases separating them. The germline V gene encodes CDR1 MDHEN and CDR2 SYDVKM. The CDR3 here is CASSLEYAGYQETQYF. The CDR3 DNA reads as TGTGCCAGCAGTTTAGAATACGCGGGGTACCAAGAGACCCAGTACTTC.

The V and J genes are TRBV5-6 and TRBJ1-1; D remains ambiguous. Trimming removed 2 bases at V and 0 bases at J, with 5 bases between. Germline CDR1 and CDR2: SGHDT and YYEEEE. The CDR3 runs 13 residues. CDR3 DNA sequence: TGTGCCAGCAGCTTTAGTCTGAACACTGAAGCTTTCTTT. Residues: CASSFSLNTEAFF.

The V gene is TRBV19, the J gene TRBJ1-4, with 9 positions matching TRBD1. Germline V CDR1 and CDR2: LNHDA, SQIVND (reference sequence). The ends lost 8 bases at V and 2 bases at J; junction bases unmatched: 6. The CDR3 totals 15 residues. The CDR3 DNA follows: TGTGCCAGTTCCCAACAGGGGGCCACTAATGAAAAACTGTTTTTT. It specifies CASSQQGATNEKLFF.

J is TRBJ1-4 and V is TRBV3-1 (or the pseudogene TRBV3-2); no reliable D call. The CDR3 covers 10 residues. V shed 8 bases and J shed 7 bases, with 5 bases lying between them. Germline CDR1 and CDR2: LGHDT and YNNKEL (reference sequence). The CDR3: CASGREKLFF. In nucleotides, the CDR3 is TGTGCCAGCGGGCGTGAAAAACTGTTTTTT.

The CDR3 DNA follows: TGTGCCAGCAGCCCCGTAAGAGGCACTGAAGCTTTCTTT. Translating it yields CASSPVRGTEAFF. This sequence joins TRBV3-1 (or the pseudogene TRBV3-2) and TRBJ1-1; the D is unclear. CDR3 length equals 13 residues. With 4 bases removed from V and 4 bases from J, the gap between germline ends came to 10 bases. The germline gives CDR1 LGHDT, CDR2 YNNKEL (reference sequence).

The chain is built from TRBV7-2 and TRBJ2-2, with D perhaps TRBD2 (6 bases). Germline V gives CDR1 SGHTA, CDR2 FQGNSA. The CDR3 length is 15 residues. V was pared by 5 bases and J by 0 bases, with 10 bases between. The CDR3 region has the DNA TGTGCCAGCAGCCCCGGCGGGGCGAACACCGGGGAGCTGTTTTTT. Translated, it gives CASSPGGANTGELFF.

This clone was found once. This rearrangement joins TRBV5-1 to TRBJ2-1, with a tentative D call TRBD2 (6 bases). V lost 4 bases and J 5 bases, leaving 10 bases between the germline ends. CDR3 length: 13 amino acids. Germline V gene data show CDR1 as SGHRS and CDR2 as YFSETQ. In DNA form, the CDR3 reads TGCGCCAGCAGCGGGGGGATGAACAATGAGCAGTTCTTC. Amino acids: CASSGGMNNEQFF.

The V and J genes are TRBV19 and TRBJ1-5, with TRBD1 as a possible D gene (6 bases). V was pared by 4 bases and J by 8 bases, with 15 bases between. This CDR3 spans 14 amino acids. Per germline, CDR1 LNHDA and CDR2 SQIVND (reference sequence). CDR3 sequence (DNA): TGTGCCAGTAGTACCGGACAGCTAGTAGAGCCCCAGCATTTT. Translation: CASSTGQLVEPQHF.

J is TRBJ2-5 and V is TRBV7-7; D is undetermined. CDR3 length: 13 amino acids. Germline loops: CDR1 SSHAT, CDR2 FNYEAQ (reference sequence). CDR3 sequence reads: CASSRSALETQYF. Written as DNA, the CDR3 is TGTGCTTCCTCCAGGAGCGCACTAGAGACCCAGTACTTC.